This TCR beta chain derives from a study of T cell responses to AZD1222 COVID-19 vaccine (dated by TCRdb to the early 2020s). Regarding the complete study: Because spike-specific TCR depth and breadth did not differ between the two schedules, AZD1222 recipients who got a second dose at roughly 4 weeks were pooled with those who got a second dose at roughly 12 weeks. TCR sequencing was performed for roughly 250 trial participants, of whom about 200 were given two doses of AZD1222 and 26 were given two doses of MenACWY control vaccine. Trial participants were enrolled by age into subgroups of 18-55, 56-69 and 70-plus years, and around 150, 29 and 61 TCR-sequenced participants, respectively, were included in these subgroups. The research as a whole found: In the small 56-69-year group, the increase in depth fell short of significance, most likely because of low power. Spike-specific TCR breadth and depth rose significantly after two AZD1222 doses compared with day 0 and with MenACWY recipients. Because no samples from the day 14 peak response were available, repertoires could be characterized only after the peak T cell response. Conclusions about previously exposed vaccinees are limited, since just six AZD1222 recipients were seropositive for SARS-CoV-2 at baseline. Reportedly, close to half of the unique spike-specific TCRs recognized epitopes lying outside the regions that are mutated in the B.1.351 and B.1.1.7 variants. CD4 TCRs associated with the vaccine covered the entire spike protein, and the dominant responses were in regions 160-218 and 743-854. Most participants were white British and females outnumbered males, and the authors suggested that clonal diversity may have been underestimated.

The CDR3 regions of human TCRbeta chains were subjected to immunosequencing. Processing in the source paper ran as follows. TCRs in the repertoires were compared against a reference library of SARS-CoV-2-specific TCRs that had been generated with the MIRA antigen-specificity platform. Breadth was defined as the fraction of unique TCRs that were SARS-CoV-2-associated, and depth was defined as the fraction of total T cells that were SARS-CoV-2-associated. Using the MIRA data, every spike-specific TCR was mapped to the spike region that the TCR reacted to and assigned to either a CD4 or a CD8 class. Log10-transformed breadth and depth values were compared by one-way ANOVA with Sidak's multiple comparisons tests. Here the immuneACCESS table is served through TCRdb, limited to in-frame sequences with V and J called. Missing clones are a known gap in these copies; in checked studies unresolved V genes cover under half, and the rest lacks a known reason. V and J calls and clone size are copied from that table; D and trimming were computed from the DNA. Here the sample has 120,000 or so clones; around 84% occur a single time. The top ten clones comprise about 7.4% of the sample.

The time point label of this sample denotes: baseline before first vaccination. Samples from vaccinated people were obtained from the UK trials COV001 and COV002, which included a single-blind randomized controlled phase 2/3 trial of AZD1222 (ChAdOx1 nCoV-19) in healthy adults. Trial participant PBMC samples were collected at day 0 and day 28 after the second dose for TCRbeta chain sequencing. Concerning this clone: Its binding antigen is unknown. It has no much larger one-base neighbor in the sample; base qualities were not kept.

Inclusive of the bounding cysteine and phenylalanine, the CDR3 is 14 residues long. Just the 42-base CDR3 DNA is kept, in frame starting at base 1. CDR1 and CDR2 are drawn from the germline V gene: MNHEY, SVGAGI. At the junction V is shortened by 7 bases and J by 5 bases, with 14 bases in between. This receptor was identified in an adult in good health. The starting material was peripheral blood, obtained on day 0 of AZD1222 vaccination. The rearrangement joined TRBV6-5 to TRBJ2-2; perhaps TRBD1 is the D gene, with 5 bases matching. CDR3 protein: CASKRGFGTGELFF. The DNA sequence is TGTGCCAGCAAAAGGGGCTTTGGGACCGGGGAGCTGTTTTTT.